Below, one T cell receptor (beta chain) is given with its context. Germline CDR1 reads SGHRS; CDR2 reads YFSETQ. The V end lost 0 bases, the J end lost 7 bases, and 10 bases lay between the germline ends. The CDR3 spans 14 residues. This entry comes from a study of shared T cell receptors in the human thymus. Assay: immunoSEQ multiplex PCR; the TCRdb copy retains only in-frame clones and omits some. The profile shows 450,000 to 650,000 clones, approximately 80% of them singletons. This sample also belongs to another study, concerning human thymus T cells. From that paper: Donors consisted of healthy Finnish infants (having corrective surgery for congenital heart defects). Thymus tissue for the work was resected from patients undergoing corrective heart surgery.

The clonotype comes from a boy under two years old with a congenital heart defect. The source material was thymocytes. The chain uses TRBV5-1 and TRBJ1-4; D is possibly TRBD1 (6 bases). CDR3 coding DNA: TGCGCCAGCAGCTTGGGACAGGCATCTGAAAAACTGTTTTTT. Its protein is CASSLGQASEKLFF.